The rows below give T cell receptor beta chains drawn from one sample of a study of T cell repertoires in cytomegalovirus infection. Via MiXCR, TCRdb re-called the reads, giving one row per CDR3 protein. The data show more than 350,000 distinct CDR3 sequences, with approximately 31% seen just once and around 15% held by the top ten. Sequencing was carried out using PBMCs. Receptors were obtained from a human donor in good health (CMV status not recorded). Some clones in this sample may be carry-over from other donors' samples. Both conserved end residues are part of each CDR3. D genes are given only for firm matches. Size is omitted from some rows. Given values are once, few, many or a class for expanded clones.

V gene	J gene	clone size	D gene	CDR3 DNA	CDR3 protein
TRBV19	TRBJ1-2	.	.	TGTGCCAGTAATTTCCCAGGGATCGTCTACACCTTC	CASNFPGIVYTF
TRBV20-1	TRBJ1-6	.	.	TGCAGTGCTAGAGGAAGGGGGACACCCCTCCACTTT	CSARGRGTPLHF
TRBV6-2/TRBV6-3	TRBJ1-1	.	TRBD1	TGTGCCAGCAGTTACTCACTTAACCCGGGACAGGAAGCTTTCTTT	CASSYSLNPGQEAFF
TRBV7-6	TRBJ2-5	.	TRBD2	TGTGCCAGCAGTTACCGGACTAGCGGTATCGAGACCCAGTCCTTC	CASSYRTSGIETQSF
TRBV27	TRBJ1-2	.	.	TGTGCCAGAAGCCCTACAGGACTCTATGGCTACACCTTC	CARSPTGLYGYTF
TRBV5-4	TRBJ1-2	.	.	TGTGCCAGCAGCTTGGGAGGTTCGCAGGGAGCCTATGGCTACACCTTC	CASSLGGSQGAYGYTF
TRBV12-3/TRBV12-4	TRBJ2-5	once	.	TGTGCCAGCAGTCACCCCGTTCCCGGGGAGACCCAGTACTTC	CASSHPVPGETQYF
TRBV20-1	TRBJ2-2	.	.	TGCAGTGCTAGGAAGGGGATCGCGAACACCGGGGAGCTGTTTTTT	CSARKGIANTGELFF
TRBV27	TRBJ2-7	many	.	TGTGCCACCCATCGGCAGACAGCCGCCTACGAGCAGTACTTC	CATHRQTAAYEQYF
TRBV20-1	TRBJ2-7	.	.	TGCAGTGCTAACCAGGGAATGGGGTACGAGCAGTACTTC	CSANQGMGYEQYF
TRBV7-9	TRBJ1-3	.	TRBD1	TGTGCCAGCAGCCGCGGGACAGAGGGAAACACCATATATTTT	CASSRGTEGNTIYF
TRBV2	TRBJ2-5	.	.	TGTGCCAGCAGTGAAGCGGTTCTAGCCGGAGAGACCCAGTACTTC	CASSEAVLAGETQYF
TRBV6-2/TRBV6-3	TRBJ2-7	.	TRBD1	TGTGCCAGCACCTTCGATGGACAGGGGGGAACCTACGAGCAGTACTTC	CASTFDGQGGTYEQYF
TRBV10-3	TRBJ2-3	.	TRBD2	TGTGCCATCAGTGAAGGTCTAGCGGTGTCTTGGACAGATACGCAGTATTTT	CAISEGLAVSWTDTQYF
TRBV7-2	TRBJ2-5	.	.	TGTGCCAGCAGGGGGGGAAACCAAGAGACCCAGTACTTC	CASRGGNQETQYF
TRBV7-2	TRBJ1-6	few	.	TGTGCCAGCAGCTTAGGGTGGGGTTCACCCCTCCACTTT	CASSLGWGSPLHF
TRBV7-2	TRBJ1-5	many	.	TGTGCCAGCAGCTCCAGCTCCAATCAGCCCCAGCATTTT	CASSSSSNQPQHF
TRBV5-4	TRBJ2-7	few	.	TGTGCCAGCAGCTTGTCCCCAGGGGCACCCTACGAGCAGTACTTC	CASSLSPGAPYEQYF
TRBV6-6	TRBJ1-1	.	.	TGTGCCAGCAGCCCCGACGAGGAGGGGCTTGGGACTGAAGCTTTCTTT	CASSPDEEGLGTEAFF
TRBV12-3/TRBV12-4	TRBJ2-3	.	.	TGTGCCAGCAGTTTAAGGGCCCCAGATACGCAGTATTTT	CASSLRAPDTQYF
TRBV7-2	TRBJ2-3	.	TRBD2	TGTGCCAGCAGCTTAGGCGGGGGTAGAACATATACGCCGTATTTT	CASSLGGGRTYTPYF
TRBV14	TRBJ2-2	.	TRBD1	TGTGCCAGCACCGTGACAGGGGGCCTCCCCGGGGAGCTGTTTTTT	CASTVTGGLPGELFF
TRBV7-2	TRBJ1-1	.	.	TGTGCCAGCAGCTTAGTGCAGGCCCCCTGTGGCGCTTTCTTT	CASSLVQAPCGAFF
TRBV7-6	TRBJ1-5	many	.	TGTGCCAGCAGCTTGGACAATCATCAGCCCCAGCATTTT	CASSLDNHQPQHF
TRBV27	TRBJ1-5	.	TRBD1	TGTGCCAGCAGGACAGGGTCACTGAGCAATCAGCCCCAGCATTTT	CASRTGSLSNQPQHF
TRBV6-5	TRBJ1-4	many	.	TGTGCCAGCAGCCCTAGGGTGAATCGTGAAAAACTGTTTTTT	CASSPRVNREKLFF
TRBV4-2	TRBJ1-3	.	.	TGTGCCAGCAGCCAGTCAGTCGGGTTGGCAGCGACTGGAAACACCATATATTTT	CASSQSVGLAATGNTIYF
TRBV2	TRBJ1-2	.	TRBD1	TGTGCCAGCGGGTCCGGGACAGGGACCTATGGCTACACCTTC	CASGSGTGTYGYTF
TRBV10-3	TRBJ2-3	few	TRBD2	TGTGCCATCAGCGATGCGACCCTAGCGGATCGCCGGGATACGCAGTATTTT	CAISDATLADRRDTQYF
TRBV27	TRBJ1-1	.	.	TGTGCCAGCAGCCAGGACAAGGCGAACACTGAAGCTTTCTTT	CASSQDKANTEAFF
TRBV15	TRBJ2-1	.	TRBD2	TGTGCCACCAGCCACCGCGGCGGGACTAGCGGGGCCGAGTTTAGCTCCTACAATGAGCAGTTCTTC	CATSHRGGTSGAEFSSYNEQFF
TRBV14	TRBJ2-7	.	TRBD2	TGTGCCAGCAGTCGATTAGCGGGGAGCCCCTACGAGCAGTACTTC	CASSRLAGSPYEQYF
TRBV15	TRBJ1-2	.	.	TGTGCCACCAGCAGAAAGGGACCGGGATATGGCTACACCTTC	CATSRKGPGYGYTF
TRBV7-9	TRBJ2-1	.	.	TGTGCCAGCAGCACCACTACGCACAATGAGCAGTTCTTC	CASSTTTHNEQFF
TRBV6-1	TRBJ1-2	few	.	TGTGCCAGCGCCAGGGCCCAAGGGATTCGGTATGGCTACACCTTC	CASARAQGIRYGYTF
TRBV18	TRBJ2-3	.	TRBD2	TGTGCCAGCTCACCACGCCGGGGGGGCCTGGAGATAGCAGATACGCAGTATTTT	CASSPRRGGLEIADTQYF
TRBV20-1	TRBJ2-3	few	TRBD2	TGCAGTGCTAGAGATACCCCAAGCGGGGGAGCAGATACGCAGTATTTT	CSARDTPSGGADTQYF
TRBV20-1	TRBJ2-7	.	.	TGCAGTGCTAGAGATCGGGTAGGCTCCTACGAGCAGTACTTC	CSARDRVGSYEQYF
TRBV20-1	TRBJ2-6	few	.	TGCAGTGCTAGAACGGTACCGGGGGCCAACGTCCTGACTTTC	CSARTVPGANVLTF
TRBV29-1	TRBJ1-2	few	.	TGCAGCGTTGAATCTGGGTATGATAGGGGCTACACCTTC	CSVESGYDRGYTF